The sequence of this TCR beta chain was determined in a study of T-cell reconstitution after alpha-beta-depleted transplantation in children. This clonotype was observed a handful of times. Its matching antigen is unknown. Study conclusions and caveats: Expanded graft clones numbering several hundred reportedly gave rise to alpha-beta T cells about two months after transplant. Where some patients showed high TCRbeta diversity at day 60, it came from recipient T cells and thymic progenitors that had survived. At one year after transplant, newly produced T cells mostly accounted for T-cell counts and diversity.

Unique molecular identifiers featured in how the TCRbeta library was prepared. TCRdb analysed the PCR reads with MiXCR anew, one entry per CDR3 protein. The sample includes about 240,000 distinct CDR3 sequences, about 23% of them seen just once. J was trimmed by 5 bases and V by 7 bases; bases with no gene match: 11. This CDR3 has 15 amino acids. The receptor was derived from a girl aged 2 to 9 with Fanconi anemia, due to receive a stem cell transplant. The input for sequencing was PBMCs, taken before TCRalphabeta/CD19-depleted stem cell transplant. The chain uses TRBV12-3 or TRBV12-4 and TRBJ2-1; TRBD1 agrees at 7 bases. The CDR3 bases are TGTGCCAGCAAGCAGACAGGGAGTTTTAACAATGAGCAGTTCTTC. Its protein is CASKQTGSFNNEQFF.